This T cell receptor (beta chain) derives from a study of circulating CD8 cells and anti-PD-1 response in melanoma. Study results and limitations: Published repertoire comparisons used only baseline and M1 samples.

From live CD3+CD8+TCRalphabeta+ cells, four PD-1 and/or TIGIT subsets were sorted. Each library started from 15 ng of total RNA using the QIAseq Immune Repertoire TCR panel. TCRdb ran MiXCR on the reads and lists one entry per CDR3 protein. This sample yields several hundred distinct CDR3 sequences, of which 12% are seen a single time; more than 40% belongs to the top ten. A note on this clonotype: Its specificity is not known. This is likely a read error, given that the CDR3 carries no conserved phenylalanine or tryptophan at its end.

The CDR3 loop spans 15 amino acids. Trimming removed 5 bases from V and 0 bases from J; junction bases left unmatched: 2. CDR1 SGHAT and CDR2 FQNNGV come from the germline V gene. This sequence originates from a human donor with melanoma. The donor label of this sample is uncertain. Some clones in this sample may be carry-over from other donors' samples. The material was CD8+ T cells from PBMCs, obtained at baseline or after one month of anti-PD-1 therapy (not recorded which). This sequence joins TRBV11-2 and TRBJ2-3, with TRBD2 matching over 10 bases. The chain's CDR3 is CASSRTSGSTDTQYL. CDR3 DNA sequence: TGTGCCAGCAGCCGGACTAGCGGAAGCACAGATACGCAGTATTTG.